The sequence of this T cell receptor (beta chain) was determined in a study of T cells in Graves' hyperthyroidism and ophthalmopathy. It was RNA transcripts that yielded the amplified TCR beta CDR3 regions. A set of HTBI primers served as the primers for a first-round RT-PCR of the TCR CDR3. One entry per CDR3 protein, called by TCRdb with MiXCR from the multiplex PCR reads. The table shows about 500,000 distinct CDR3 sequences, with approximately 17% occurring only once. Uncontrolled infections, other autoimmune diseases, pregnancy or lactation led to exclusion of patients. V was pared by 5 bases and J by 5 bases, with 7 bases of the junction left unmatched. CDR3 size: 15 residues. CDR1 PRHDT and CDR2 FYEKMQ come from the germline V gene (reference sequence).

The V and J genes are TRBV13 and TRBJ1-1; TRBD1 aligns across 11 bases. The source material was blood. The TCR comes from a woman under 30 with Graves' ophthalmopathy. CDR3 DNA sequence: TGTGCCAGCAGCCCTGGACAGGGGGCGAAAACTGAAGCTTTCTTT. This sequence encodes CASSPGQGAKTEAFF.